This TCR beta chain is drawn from a study of beta chain features in type 1 diabetes (dated by TCRdb to between 2017 and 2018). About the investigation overall: Mean age, gender distribution, total cell number and subset yield did not differ between patients and healthy donors. A total of about 110 million sorted cells were examined across all samples, and the number of cells per subset was strongly correlated with RNA yield. In the study, recently diagnosed type 1 diabetes patients and matched healthy donors were compared on the TCRB repertoires of their sorted circulating CD4+ T cell subsets. Regulatory and stem cell-like memory subsets were obtained from only 8 patients and roughly 8 healthy donors, while naive and central memory subsets were obtained from all 30 or so donors. The research as a whole found: At VDJ recombination sites, type 1 diabetes patients had fewer insertions and more deleted nucleotides, which implies abnormalities in thymic rearrangement. In all four CD4+ subsets, TCRB CDR3 length was moderately but significantly shorter in type 1 diabetes patients. Because the HLA sub-analyses included only small numbers of individuals, any influence of HLA type on TCRB rearrangement was left unresolved. Naive, central memory and regulatory TCRB repertoires appeared more similar among patients than among healthy donors. PCR might favor shorter templates, but patient and control samples were amplified and corrected together, so any skew would affect both groups equally. Sequencing cDNA rather than genomic DNA could over-represent highly expressing activated cells, although activation and CD3 levels did not differ between groups.

The entire amount of isolated RNA was reverse transcribed using the High Capacity cDNA Reverse Transcription Kit, so the sequenced TCRB transcripts were expressed ones. Deep immunoSEQ sequencing was performed on naive, central memory and regulatory T cell samples, with an average of roughly 3.6 million total reads per sample. Sorted cells were lysed in RLT buffer and RNA was extracted with DNase-treated RNeasy Micro or Mini kits, depending on cell number. To prevent cross-contamination, each cell subset was processed individually, whereas patient and healthy donor samples were processed jointly. The immunoSEQ multiplex PCR was used to amplify TCRB sequences from cDNA, yielding 87-bp fragments that span the CDR3 region. Sequencing of the amplicons was performed on the Illumina HiSeq platform. The published analysis was carried out like this. Synthetic template baselines were used to correct PCR bias computationally, reads within Hamming distance 2 were collapsed, and singletons that could not be merged were discarded. Reads were aligned against IMGT so that V, D and J genes, CDR3 length and insertions or deletions at six rearrangement sites could be assigned. Within each subset, clonotype counts were normalized to the number of sorted cells before true diversity and Gini coefficients were calculated with the tcR R package. Repertoire sharing was quantified using the overlap coefficient calculated on TCRB nucleotide sequences. Out-of-frame TCRB sequences from naive cells were analyzed as a proxy for the pre-selection repertoire. This is the immuneACCESS table as TCRdb keeps it, with only in-frame sequences that have V and J called. A part of the clones is gone; compared with another copy, unresolved V genes explain less than half, and the rest is unexplained. The V and J calls and clone size are taken from that table; D and trimming were inferred from the DNA. The sample profile shows fewer than 450,000 clones; approximately 13% of them were found once. Of the sample, over 0.014% falls within the top ten clones.

This clone was seen more than once but under ten times. The antigen it recognizes is unknown. No much larger clonotype is one base removed from it; base qualities were not supplied. Each donor gave one peripheral blood draw, averaging approximately 120 mL, which was collected into heparinised tubes. Naive, central memory, regulatory and stem cell-like memory CD4+ T cells were sorted on a BD FACSAria II using a panel including CD45RO, CCR7, CD25, CD127, CD95 and CD27. Purity was above 95% for every sorted population. PBMCs were isolated immediately by Lymphoprep density gradient centrifugation and stained directly without culture. To minimize batch effects, samples were stained and sorted in pairs, one healthy donor with one patient per experiment. Counted from cysteine to phenylalanine, this CDR3 has 13 amino acids. Of the read, only the CDR3 DNA is kept; its 39 bases are in frame from base 1. CDR1 and CDR2 are drawn from the germline V gene (reference sequence): SGHAT, FQDESV. Germline trimming amounts to 3 bases on V and 9 bases on J, with 5 as the count of junction bases outside the gene matches.

The receptor comes from a woman in her late teens or twenties with type 1 diabetes. Sequencing was done on a sample of naive CD4+ T cells from blood. The intended sense of this specimen's cell subset or site label: true naive CD4+ T cells. The rearrangement combines TRBV11-1 with TRBJ2-1; TRBD2 matches 7 bases in the middle. The sequenced DNA: TGTGCCAGCAGCTTTTTCGGGGAGGGTGAGCAGTTCTTC. Its translation reads: CASSFFGEGEQFF.